Following are 17 T cell receptor beta chains from one sample sequenced in a study of T cell repertoires and leukemia-associated antigens. No cognate antigen is known for these TCRs. MiXCR, run by TCRdb on the 5' RACE reads, gives a single entry per CDR3 protein. The sample carries 12,000 to 15,000 distinct CDR3 sequences, over 30% recorded once. The sequenced material came from CD3+ T cells sorted from blood and cultured. The source of these receptors is a female donor in good health.

In its sample, this clonotype was seen many times. This chain joins TRBV4-2 and TRBJ2-3; D is possibly TRBD1 or TRBD2 (5 bases each). The germline V and J ends were trimmed by 0 bases and 4 bases, with 11 bases remaining between them. This CDR3 contains 15 residues. In germline, CDR1 is LGHNA, CDR2 YNFKEQ. The chain's CDR3 is CASSQDVGTSDTQYF. CDR3 coding DNA: TGTGCCAGCAGCCAAGACGTGGGGACCTCAGATACGCAGTATTTT.

This clonotype is medium-sized. The chain combines TRBV5-1 with TRBJ2-1; D might be TRBD2 (5 bases). The germline gives CDR1 SGHRS, CDR2 YFSETQ. The V gene lost 3 bases and the J gene lost 7 bases, with 14 bases spanning the gap. This CDR3 is built from 14 residues. The CDR3 DNA follows: TGCGCCAGCAGCTCCTCTAGCACCCAGAATGAGCAGTTCTTC. Amino acids: CASSSSSTQNEQFF.

Within the sample, this clonotype is medium-sized. CDR3 sequence: CSALFDSRLNQPQHF. CDR3 nucleotide sequence: TGCAGTGCGCTATTCGACAGCCGGCTAAATCAGCCCCAGCATTTT. V gene TRBV20-1 combines with J gene TRBJ1-5; D possibly corresponds to TRBD1 (5 bases). V lost 6 bases and J lost 4, with 19 bases in between. Germline CDR1 is DFQATT and CDR2 is SNEGSKA (reference sequence). The CDR3 length is 15 residues.

By share, this clonotype ranks as medium-sized. The chain has TRBV20-1 and TRBJ2-1; D may be TRBD1 (6 bases). Germline V gene sequence: CDR1 DFQATT, CDR2 SNEGSKA (reference sequence). CDR3 length: 14 residues. V shed 0 bases and J shed 4 bases, with 10 bases lying between them. The CDR3 sequence is CSAREPTGYNEQFF. The CDR3 DNA reads as TGCAGTGCTAGAGAACCTACAGGGTACAATGAGCAGTTCTTC.

Remarks on this clonotype: A read error is likely, as this CDR3 ends without the conserved phenylalanine or tryptophan. J is TRBJ2-7 and V is TRBV20-1; D assignment may be TRBD1 or TRBD2 (6 bases each). Germline-derived CDR1 and CDR2 are DFQATT and SNEGSKA (reference sequence). The CDR3 has 13 residues. V lost 5 bases and J lost 5, with 16 bases in between. CDR3 coding DNA: TGCAGTGCTCTGGGGGGCTTTTCCCACGAGCAGTACCTC. Its protein is CSALGGFSHEQYL.

This chain links TRBV20-1 with TRBJ2-7; 11 positions match TRBD2. CDR3 length equals 15 residues. Looked up from germline, CDR1 is DFQATT and CDR2 is SNEGSKA (reference sequence). After removal of 0 bases from V and 1 base from J, the junction contained 2 bases not matched to a gene. CDR3 region: CSAREGLAGSYEQYF. CDR3 sequence (DNA): TGCAGTGCTAGAGAAGGACTAGCGGGTTCCTACGAGCAGTACTTC.

As to this clonotype: One end of the junction varies from germline; a read error may be responsible. This chain links TRBV5-6 with TRBJ2-7; D may be TRBD1 (5 bases). This CDR3 has 14 amino acids. CDR1 and CDR2 (germline): SGHDT, YYEEEE. The chain's CDR3 is CASSLEGNSHEQYF. In DNA, the CDR3 is TGTGCCAGCAGCTTGGAGGGGAACTCCCACGAGCAGTACTTC.

In its sample, this clonotype was seen many times. V and J are TRBV18 and TRBJ1-1; D gene unclear. The CDR3 has 19 residues. V was pared by 2 bases and J by 1 base, with 23 bases between. Germline V gene data show CDR1 as KGHSH and CDR2 as LQKENI. The CDR3 region is CASSPILSDWVSQNTEAFF. The CDR3 bases are TGTGCCAGCTCACCAATATTATCTGATTGGGTGTCACAGAACACTGAAGCTTTCTTT.

The V and J genes are TRBV7-9 and TRBJ2-2, with unresolved D. This CDR3 is 11 amino acids long. Per the germline V gene, CDR1 is SEHNR and CDR2 is FQNEAQ (reference sequence). V lost 5 bases and J 11 bases, leaving 9 bases between the germline ends. CDR3 in amino acids: CASSTGPELFF. The CDR3 DNA sequence: TGTGCCAGCAGCACCGGCCCTGAGCTGTTTTTT.

The chain recombines TRBV20-1 with TRBJ1-2; the D gene is possibly TRBD1 (5 bases). CDR1 is DFQATT, CDR2 SNEGSKA, per germline (reference sequence). CDR3 length: 13 amino acids. Trimming took off 5 bases at V and 4 bases at J, with 14 bases between the two ends. The CDR3 DNA follows: TGCAGTGCTTGGCCCGGGGACTTCTATGGCTACACCTTC. This sequence encodes CSAWPGDFYGYTF.

By sample share, this clonotype is medium-sized. The CDR3 bases are TGCGCCAGCAGCCGGATTCCGGGACAAAAAAACATTCAGTACTTC. Translation gives CASSRIPGQKNIQYF. The J gene is TRBJ2-4, the V gene TRBV4-1, with D perhaps TRBD1 (6 bases). Trimming took off 4 bases at V and 4 bases at J, with 14 bases between the two ends. The germline V gene encodes CDR1 MGHRA and CDR2 YSYEKL. The CDR3 extends over 15 amino acids.

V is TRBV20-1 and J is TRBJ2-1; 13 nucleotides agree with TRBD2. CDR1 and CDR2 (germline): DFQATT, SNEGSKA (reference sequence). This CDR3 is 14 amino acids long. The J segment lost 5 bases and the V segment lost 5 bases, leaving 3 bases of the junction unmatched. The CDR3 DNA is TGCAGTGCTCCCGGGACTAGCGGGAACAATGAGCAGTTCTTC. Translated: CSAPGTSGNNEQFF.

V is TRBV24-1 and J is TRBJ2-3; 9 bases align to TRBD1. The CDR3 covers 15 residues. Germline V gives CDR1 KGHDR, CDR2 SFDVKD. V shed 3 bases, J shed 5 bases, and the junction held 5 bases outside the gene matches. The CDR3 DNA reads TGTGCCACCAGTGATACAGGGGGCGCGGTAGATACGCAGTATTTT. Translating gives CATSDTGGAVDTQYF.

This clonotype appeared many times. Mismatch with germline at one junction end may stem from a read error. V is TRBV7-6 and J is TRBJ2-6; D not certain. CDR3 length equals 14 residues. Germline assignment: CDR1 SGHVS and CDR2 FNYEAQ. This CDR3 is CAGSLGSGANVLTF. CDR3 bases: TGTGCCGGCAGCTTAGGATCTGGGGCCAACGTCCTGACTTTC.

The chain is built from TRBV6-2 or TRBV6-3 and TRBJ2-5, with D uncertain. With 4 bases removed from V and 7 bases from J, the gap between germline ends came to 4 bases. CDR3 size: 10 residues. Germline CDR1 MNHEY, CDR2 SVGEGT. The CDR3 nucleotides read TGTGCCAGCAGTTCGATGACCCAGTACTTC. Protein: CASSSMTQYF.

This clonotype has more than one count but fewer than ten. The V call is TRBV7-8, the J call TRBJ2-7, with 8 bases aligning to TRBD1. Germline V lookup: CDR1 SGHVS, CDR2 FQNEAQ. This CDR3 is 17 amino acids long. Unmatched junction bases numbered 18, after V lost 7 bases and J lost 4 bases. CDR3 nucleotides: TGTGCCAGCACAGGGGGCGTTCTAGCCCTAGCCCCTTACGAGCAGTACTTC. It codes for CASTGGVLALAPYEQYF.

In its sample, this clonotype is medium-sized (0.01 to 0.1%). The CDR3 DNA sequence: TGCAGCGCCGGACGAGGAAGAGGGACTGAAGCTTTCTTT. This translates into CSAGRGRGTEAFF. The genes are TRBV29-1 and TRBJ1-1; D is unresolved. Per the germline V gene, CDR1 is SQVTM and CDR2 is ANQGSEA. V lost 7 bases, J lost 5 bases, and 17 bases lay in between. The CDR3 is 13 residues long.